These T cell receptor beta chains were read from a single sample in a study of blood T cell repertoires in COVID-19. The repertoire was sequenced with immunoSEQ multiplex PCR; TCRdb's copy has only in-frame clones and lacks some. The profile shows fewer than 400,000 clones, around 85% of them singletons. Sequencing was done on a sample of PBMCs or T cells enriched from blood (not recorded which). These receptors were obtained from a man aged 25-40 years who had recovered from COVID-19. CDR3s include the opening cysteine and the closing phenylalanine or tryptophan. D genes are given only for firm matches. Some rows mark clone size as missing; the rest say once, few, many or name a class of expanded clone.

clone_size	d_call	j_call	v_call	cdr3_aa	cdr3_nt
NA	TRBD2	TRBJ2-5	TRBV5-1	CASSLAGTSDAVRETQYF	TGCGCCAGCAGCTTGGCGGGGACTAGTGATGCGGTAAGGGAGACCCAGTACTTC
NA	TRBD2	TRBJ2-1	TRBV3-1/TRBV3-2	CASSQEGPSGVLIYNEQFF	TGTGCCAGCAGCCAAGAGGGGCCCAGCGGGGTTCTGATATACAATGAGCAGTTCTTC
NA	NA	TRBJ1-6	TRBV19	CASSIFGGDSPLHF	TGTGCCAGTAGTATCTTCGGGGGGGATTCACCCCTCCACTTT
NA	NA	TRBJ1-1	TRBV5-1	CASSLTGERHLNTEAFF	TGCGCCAGCAGCTTAACTGGCGAGAGACACTTGAACACTGAAGCTTTCTTT
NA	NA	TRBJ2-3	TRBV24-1	CATSGPTDTQYF	TGTGCCACCAGTGGTCCTACAGATACGCAGTATTTT
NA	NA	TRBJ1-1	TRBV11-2	CASRQIRGNTEAFF	TGTGCCAGCAGACAAATCAGGGGGAACACTGAAGCTTTCTTT
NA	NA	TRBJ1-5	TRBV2	CASSVPGDLGRPQHF	TGTGCCAGCAGTGTACCAGGGGATTTGGGTAGGCCCCAGCATTTT
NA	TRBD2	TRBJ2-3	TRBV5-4	CASSPSGGAADTQYF	TGTGCCAGCAGCCCTAGCGGGGGGGCCGCAGATACGCAGTATTTT
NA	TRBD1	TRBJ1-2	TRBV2	CASTTDRGRGGYTF	TGTGCCAGTACAACGGACAGGGGGCGAGGTGGCTACACCTTC
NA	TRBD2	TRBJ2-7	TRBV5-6	CASSLRLEVPSGDEQYF	TGTGCCAGCAGCTTACGTTTGGAGGTTCCTAGCGGGGACGAGCAGTACTTC
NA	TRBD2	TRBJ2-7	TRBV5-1	CASSLEAPLIAGGLNEQYF	TGCGCCAGCAGCTTGGAAGCACCGTTGATCGCGGGGGGGCTTAACGAGCAGTACTTC
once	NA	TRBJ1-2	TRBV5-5	CASGGIVGGPYGYTF	TGTGCCAGCGGGGGTATAGTCGGGGGACCTTATGGCTACACCTTC
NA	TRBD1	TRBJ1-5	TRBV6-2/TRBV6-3	CASSRPGQDQHF	TGTGCCAGCAGTCGGCCGGGACAGGACCAGCATTTT
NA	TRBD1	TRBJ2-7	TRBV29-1	CSVCTGGSEQYF	TGCAGCGTTTGCACAGGGGGAAGCGAGCAGTACTTC
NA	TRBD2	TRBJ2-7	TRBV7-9	CASSLALAGVHEQYF	TGTGCCAGCAGCTTAGCCCTAGCGGGGGTGCACGAGCAGTACTTC
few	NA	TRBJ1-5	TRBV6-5	CASRGGLSQPQHF	TGTGCCAGCAGGGGAGGCCTCAGTCAGCCCCAGCATTTT
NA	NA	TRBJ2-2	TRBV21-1	CASSTRVLFF	TGTGCCAGCAGCACCCGTGTGCTGTTTTTT
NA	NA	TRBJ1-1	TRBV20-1	CSASRGNTEAFF	TGCAGTGCTAGTAGGGGGAACACTGAAGCTTTCTTT
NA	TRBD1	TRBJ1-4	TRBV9	CASSPRQGLPPNEKLFF	TGTGCCAGCAGCCCCCGACAGGGACTCCCACCGAATGAAAAACTGTTTTTT
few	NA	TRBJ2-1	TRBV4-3	CASSQVGGGGAHNEQFF	TGCGCCAGCAGCCAAGTGGGAGGAGGGGGGGCCCACAATGAGCAGTTCTTC
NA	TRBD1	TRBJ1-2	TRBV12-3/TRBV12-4	CASSSDRRYGYTF	TGTGCCAGCAGTTCGGACAGGAGATATGGCTACACCTTC
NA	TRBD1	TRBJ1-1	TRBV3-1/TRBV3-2	CASSRLTGGTEAFF	TGTGCCAGCAGCCGACTTACAGGGGGCACTGAAGCTTTCTTT
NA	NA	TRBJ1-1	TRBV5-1	CASSLAEGEAFF	TGCGCCAGCAGCTTGGCGGAGGGGGAAGCTTTCTTT
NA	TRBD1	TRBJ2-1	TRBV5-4	CASSLGSGTGVYNEQFF	TGTGCCAGCAGCCTGGGATCGGGGACAGGGGTGTACAATGAGCAGTTCTTC
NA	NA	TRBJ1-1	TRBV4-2	CASSQEITPVNTEAFF	TGTGCCAGCAGCCAAGAAATTACACCAGTGAACACTGAAGCTTTCTTT
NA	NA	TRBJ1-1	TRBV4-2	CASSQVQGHGETEAFF	TGTGCCAGCAGCCAAGTACAGGGCCACGGCGAGACTGAAGCTTTCTTT
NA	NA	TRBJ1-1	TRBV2	CASSEKEGYTEAFF	TGTGCCAGCAGTGAAAAGGAGGGGTACACTGAAGCTTTCTTT
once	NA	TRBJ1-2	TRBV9	CASSELGQGRGYTF	TGTGCCAGCAGTGAACTGGGTCAGGGGCGTGGCTACACCTTC
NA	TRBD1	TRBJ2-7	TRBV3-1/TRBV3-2	CASSPGTGAYEQYF	TGTGCCAGCAGCCCCGGGACAGGGGCCTACGAGCAGTACTTC
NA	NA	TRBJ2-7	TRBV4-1	CASSQDRYTSYEQYF	TGCGCCAGCAGCCAAGATCGATACACCTCCTACGAGCAGTACTTC
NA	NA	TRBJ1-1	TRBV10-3	CAISEPQGSNTEAFF	TGTGCCATCAGTGAACCACAGGGTTCGAACACTGAAGCTTTCTTT
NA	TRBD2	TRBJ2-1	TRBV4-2	CASSQDSGGANEQFF	TGTGCCAGCAGCCAAGATAGCGGGGGGGCCAATGAGCAGTTCTTC
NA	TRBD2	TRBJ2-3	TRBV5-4	CASSSGLAGITDTQYF	TGTGCCAGCAGCTCTGGACTAGCGGGCATCACAGATACGCAGTATTTT
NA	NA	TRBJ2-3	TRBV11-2	CASSPGGLRGADTQYF	TGTGCCAGCAGCCCCGGGGGACTGCGGGGCGCAGATACGCAGTATTTT
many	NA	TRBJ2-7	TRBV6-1	CASSEYGGDSSYEQYF	TGTGCCAGCAGTGAATACGGGGGGGACAGCTCCTACGAGCAGTACTTC
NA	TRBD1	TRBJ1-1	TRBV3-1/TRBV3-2	CASSPIIAGQGAFTEAFF	TGTGCCAGCAGCCCCATCATCGCCGGACAGGGGGCTTTCACTGAAGCTTTCTTT
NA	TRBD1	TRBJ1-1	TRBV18	CASSSRQGVTEAFF	TGTGCCAGCTCATCCCGACAGGGGGTCACTGAAGCTTTCTTT
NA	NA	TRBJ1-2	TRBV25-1	CASSESDYAGGYTF	TGTGCCAGCAGTGAATCGGACTATGCGGGGGGCTACACCTTC
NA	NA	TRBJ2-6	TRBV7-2	CASTLTRRSSGANVLTF	TGTGCCAGCACTCTGACTAGGCGGAGCTCTGGGGCCAACGTCCTGACTTTC
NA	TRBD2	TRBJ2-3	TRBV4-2	CASSHGTSGGAGTDTQYF	TGTGCCAGCAGCCACGGGACTAGCGGGGGGGCTGGCACAGATACGCAGTATTTT
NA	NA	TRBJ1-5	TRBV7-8	CASSSNRVGNQPQHF	TGTGCCAGCAGCTCTAACAGGGTAGGCAATCAGCCCCAGCATTTT
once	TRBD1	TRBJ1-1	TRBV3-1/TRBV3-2	CASSQAQGATEAFF	TGTGCCAGCAGCCAAGCCCAGGGGGCAACTGAAGCTTTCTTT
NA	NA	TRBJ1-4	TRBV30	CAWRSRDTITRKLFF	TGTGCCTGGAGATCCCGGGACACCATAACCAGGAAACTGTTTTTT